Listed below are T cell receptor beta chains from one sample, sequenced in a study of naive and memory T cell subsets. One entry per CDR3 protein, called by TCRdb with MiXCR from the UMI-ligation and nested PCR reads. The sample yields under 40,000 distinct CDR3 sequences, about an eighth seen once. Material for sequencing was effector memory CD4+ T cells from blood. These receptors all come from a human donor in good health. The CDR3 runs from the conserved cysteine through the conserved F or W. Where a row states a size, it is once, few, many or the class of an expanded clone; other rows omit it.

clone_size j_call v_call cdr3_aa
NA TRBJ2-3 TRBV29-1 CSVVYLGTGQYF
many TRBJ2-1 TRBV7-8 CASSLGDSRREQFF
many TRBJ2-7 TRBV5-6 CASSLGADGVYEQYF
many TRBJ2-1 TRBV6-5 CASSRPGQGFYEQFF
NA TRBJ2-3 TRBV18 CASSPAASGSRDTQYF
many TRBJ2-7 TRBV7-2 CASTGGQAGYEQYF
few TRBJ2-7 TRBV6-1 CASTGLAGGYEQYF
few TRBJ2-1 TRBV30 CAWSGGQWTRERAGSEQFF
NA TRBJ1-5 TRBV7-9 CASSLGHNQPQHF
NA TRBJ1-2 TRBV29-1 CSGLRGLYGYTF
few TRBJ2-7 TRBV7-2 CASSLTSSVEGGYEQYF
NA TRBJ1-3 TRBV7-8 CASSSQLFGPTSGNTIYF
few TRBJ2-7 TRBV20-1 CSATPRGSSYEQYF
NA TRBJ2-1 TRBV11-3 CASMVCGMKLGEQFF
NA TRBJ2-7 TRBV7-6 CASSLPPGGKQYF
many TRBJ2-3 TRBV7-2 CASSSPGDTQYF
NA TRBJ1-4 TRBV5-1 CASSPGQTNEKLFF
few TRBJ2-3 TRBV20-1 CSAETGTSGRSDTQYF
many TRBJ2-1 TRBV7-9 CASSLNNEQFF
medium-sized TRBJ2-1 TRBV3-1 CASSPTSRVQFF